One T cell receptor beta chain is described in this entry. V dropped 0 bases and J dropped 4 bases, with 12 bases sitting between them. CDR1 is SGHVS, CDR2 FNYEAQ, per germline. The CDR3 is 15 residues long. The sample originates from a study of radiotherapy plus CTLA-4 blockade in lung cancer. Libraries were prepared by immunoSEQ multiplex PCR; TCRdb keeps only in-frame clonotypes and omits some of them. This table holds fewer than 150,000 clones, about four fifths found once. The material sequenced was peripheral blood, taken from a patient treated with radiotherapy plus ipilimumab. The gene calls are TRBV7-6 and TRBJ1-1, with D perhaps TRBD1 (5 bases). This TCR derives from a human donor with non-small cell lung cancer who had a partial response to radiotherapy plus ipilimumab. The CDR3 loop is CASSLAPGQATEAFF. The DNA for the CDR3 is TGTGCCAGCAGCTTAGCTCCAGGACAAGCCACTGAAGCTTTCTTT.